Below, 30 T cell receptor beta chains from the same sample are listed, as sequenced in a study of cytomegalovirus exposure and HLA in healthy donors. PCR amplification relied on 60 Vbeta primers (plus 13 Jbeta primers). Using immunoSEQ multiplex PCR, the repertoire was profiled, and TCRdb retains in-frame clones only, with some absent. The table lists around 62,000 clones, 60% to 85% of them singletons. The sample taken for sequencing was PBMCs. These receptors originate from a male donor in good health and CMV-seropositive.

DNA for the CDR3: TGCGCCAGCAGCCGCCTCACCCGGGCAACTAATGAAAAACTGTTTTTT. It translates to CASSRLTRATNEKLFF. This chain uses TRBV4-3 with TRBJ1-4; D is undetermined. The CDR3 contains 16 residues. Trimming shortened V by 4 bases and J by 0 bases, and 12 bases separated the two germline ends. The germline V gene encodes CDR1 LGHNA and CDR2 YSLEER.

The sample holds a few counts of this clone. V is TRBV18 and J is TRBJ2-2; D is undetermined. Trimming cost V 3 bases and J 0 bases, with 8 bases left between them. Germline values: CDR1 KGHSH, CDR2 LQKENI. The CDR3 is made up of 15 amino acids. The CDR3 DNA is TGTGCCAGCTCACCGGGCCTCGCGAACACCGGGGAGCTGTTTTTT. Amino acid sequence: CASSPGLANTGELFF. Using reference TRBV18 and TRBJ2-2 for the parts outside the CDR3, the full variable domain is NAGVMQNPRHLVRRRGQEARLRCSPMKGHSHVYWYRQLPEEGLKFMVYLQKENIIDESGMPKERFSAEFPKEGPSILRIQQVVRGDSAAYFCASSPGLANTGELFFGEGSRLTVL.

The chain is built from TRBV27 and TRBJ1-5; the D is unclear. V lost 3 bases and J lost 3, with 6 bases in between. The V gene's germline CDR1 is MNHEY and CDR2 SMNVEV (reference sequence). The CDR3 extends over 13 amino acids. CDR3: CASSFGVNQPQHF. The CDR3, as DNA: TGTGCCAGCAGTTTCGGGGTCAATCAGCCCCAGCATTTT.

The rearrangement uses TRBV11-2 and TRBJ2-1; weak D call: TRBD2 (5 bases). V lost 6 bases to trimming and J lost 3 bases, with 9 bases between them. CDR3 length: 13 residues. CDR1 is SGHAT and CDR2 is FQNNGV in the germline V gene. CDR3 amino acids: CASRGENYNEQFF. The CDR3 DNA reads TGTGCCAGCAGGGGAGAAAACTACAATGAGCAGTTCTTC.

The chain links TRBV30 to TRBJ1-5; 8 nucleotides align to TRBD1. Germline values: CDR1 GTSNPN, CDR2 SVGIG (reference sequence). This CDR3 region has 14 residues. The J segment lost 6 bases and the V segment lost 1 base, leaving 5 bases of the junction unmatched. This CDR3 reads CAWSGTGKGQPQHF. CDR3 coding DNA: TGTGCCTGGAGTGGGACAGGGAAAGGTCAGCCCCAGCATTTT.

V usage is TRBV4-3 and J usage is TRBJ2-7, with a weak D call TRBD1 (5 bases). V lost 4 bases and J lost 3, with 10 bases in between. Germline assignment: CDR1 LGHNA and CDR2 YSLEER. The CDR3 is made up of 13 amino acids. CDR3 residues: CASSLGHNYEQYF. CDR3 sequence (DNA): TGCGCCAGCAGCCTAGGACACAACTACGAGCAGTACTTC.

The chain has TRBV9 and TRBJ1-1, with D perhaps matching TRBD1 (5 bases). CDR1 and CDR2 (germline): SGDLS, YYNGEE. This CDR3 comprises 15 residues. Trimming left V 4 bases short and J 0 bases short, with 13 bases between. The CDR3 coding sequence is TGTGCCAGCAGCACGACGACAGTTATGAACACTGAAGCTTTCTTT. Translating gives CASSTTTVMNTEAFF.

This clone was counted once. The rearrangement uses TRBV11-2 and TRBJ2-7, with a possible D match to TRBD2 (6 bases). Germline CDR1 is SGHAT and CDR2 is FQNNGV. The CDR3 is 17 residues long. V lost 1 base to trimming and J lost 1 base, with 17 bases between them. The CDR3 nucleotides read TGTGCCAGCAGCTTAGGAGCCGGGGGAGTGAGGTCCTACGAGCAGTACTTC. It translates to CASSLGAGGVRSYEQYF.

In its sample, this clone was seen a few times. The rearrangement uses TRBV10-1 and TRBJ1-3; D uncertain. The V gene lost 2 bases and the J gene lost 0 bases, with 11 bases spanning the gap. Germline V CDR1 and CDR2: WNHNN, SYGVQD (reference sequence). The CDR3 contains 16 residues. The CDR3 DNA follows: TGCGCCAGCAGTGAGCTGGCACAGACCTCTGGAAACACCATATATTTT. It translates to CASSELAQTSGNTIYF.

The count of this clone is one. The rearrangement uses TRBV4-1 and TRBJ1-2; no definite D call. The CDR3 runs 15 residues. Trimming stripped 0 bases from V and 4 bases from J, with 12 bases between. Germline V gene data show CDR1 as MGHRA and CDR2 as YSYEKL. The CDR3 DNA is TGCGCCAGCAGCCAAGAACCAGAGGCTCTCTATGGCTACACCTTC. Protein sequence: CASSQEPEALYGYTF.

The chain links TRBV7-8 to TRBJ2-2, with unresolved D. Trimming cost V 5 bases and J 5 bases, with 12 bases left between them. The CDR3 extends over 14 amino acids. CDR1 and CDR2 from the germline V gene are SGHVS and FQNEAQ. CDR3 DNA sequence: TGTGCCAGCAGCCTATTAATCTTAACCGGGGAGCTGTTTTTT. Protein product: CASSLLILTGELFF.

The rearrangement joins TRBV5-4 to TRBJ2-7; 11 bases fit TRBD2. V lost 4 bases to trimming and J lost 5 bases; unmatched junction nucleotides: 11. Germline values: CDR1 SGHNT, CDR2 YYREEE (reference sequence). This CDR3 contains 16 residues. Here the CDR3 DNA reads TGTGCCAGCAGCGTTAGCGGGGGGGCCAGGTCCCACGAGCAGTACTTC. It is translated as CASSVSGGARSHEQYF.

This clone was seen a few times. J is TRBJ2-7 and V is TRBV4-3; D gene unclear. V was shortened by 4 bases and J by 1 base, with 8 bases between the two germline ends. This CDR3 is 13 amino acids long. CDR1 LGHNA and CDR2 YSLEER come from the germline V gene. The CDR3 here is CASSRGVSYEQYF. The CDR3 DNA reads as TGCGCCAGCAGCCGAGGAGTATCCTACGAGCAGTACTTC.

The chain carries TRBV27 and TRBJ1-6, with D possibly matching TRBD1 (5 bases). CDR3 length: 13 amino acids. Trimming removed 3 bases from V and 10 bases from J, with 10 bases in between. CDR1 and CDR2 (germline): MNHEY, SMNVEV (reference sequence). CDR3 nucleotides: TGTGCCAGCAGTTTTCAGGGCCAATCACCCCTCCACTTT. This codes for CASSFQGQSPLHF.

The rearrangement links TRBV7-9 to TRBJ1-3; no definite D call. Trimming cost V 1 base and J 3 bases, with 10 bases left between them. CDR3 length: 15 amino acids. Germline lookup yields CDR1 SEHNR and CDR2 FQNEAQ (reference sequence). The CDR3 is CASSLVLSVGNTIYF. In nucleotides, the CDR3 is TGTGCCAGCAGCTTAGTGTTGTCAGTTGGAAACACCATATATTTT.

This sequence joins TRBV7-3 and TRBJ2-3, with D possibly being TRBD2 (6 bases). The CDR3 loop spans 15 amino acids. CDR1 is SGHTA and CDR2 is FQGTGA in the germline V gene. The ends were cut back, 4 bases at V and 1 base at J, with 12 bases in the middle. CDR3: CASSYDGGGTDTQYF. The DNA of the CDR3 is TGTGCCAGCAGCTACGACGGGGGAGGCACAGATACGCAGTATTTT. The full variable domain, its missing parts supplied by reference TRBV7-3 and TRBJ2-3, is GAGVSQTPSNKVTEKGKYVELRCDPISGHTALYWYRQSLGQGPEFLIYFQGTGAADDSGLPNDRFFAVRPEGSVSTLKIQRTERGDSAVYLCASSYDGGGTDTQYFGPGTRLTVL.

The CDR3 is CSVGLAGGYNEQFF. CDR3 nucleotides: TGCAGCGTTGGACTAGCGGGGGGATACAATGAGCAGTTCTTC. The V gene is TRBV29-1, the J gene TRBJ2-1, with 13 nucleotides matching TRBD2. Unmatched junction bases numbered 1, after V lost 4 bases and J lost 4 bases. Germline V gene lookup returns CDR1 SQVTM and CDR2 ANQGSEA. The CDR3 has 14 amino acids.

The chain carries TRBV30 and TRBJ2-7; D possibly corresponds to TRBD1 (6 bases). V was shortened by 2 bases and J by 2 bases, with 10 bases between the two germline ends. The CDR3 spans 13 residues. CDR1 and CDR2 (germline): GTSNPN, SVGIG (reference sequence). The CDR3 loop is CAWSSGHPYEQYF. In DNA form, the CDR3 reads TGTGCCTGGAGTTCGGGACACCCCTACGAGCAGTACTTC.

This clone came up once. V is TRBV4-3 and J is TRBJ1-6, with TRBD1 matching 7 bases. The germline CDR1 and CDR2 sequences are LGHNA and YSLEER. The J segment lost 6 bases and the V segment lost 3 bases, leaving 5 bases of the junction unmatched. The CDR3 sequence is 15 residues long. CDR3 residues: CASSQGTEINSPLHF. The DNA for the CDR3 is TGCGCCAGCAGCCAGGGGACAGAGATTAATTCACCCCTCCACTTT.

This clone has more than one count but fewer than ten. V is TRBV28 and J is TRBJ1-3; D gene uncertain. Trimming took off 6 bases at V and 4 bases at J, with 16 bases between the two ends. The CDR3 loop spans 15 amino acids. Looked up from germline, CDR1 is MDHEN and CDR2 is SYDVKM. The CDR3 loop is CASSPPPEFGNTIYF. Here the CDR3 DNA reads TGTGCCAGCAGCCCCCCGCCCGAGTTCGGAAACACCATATATTTT.

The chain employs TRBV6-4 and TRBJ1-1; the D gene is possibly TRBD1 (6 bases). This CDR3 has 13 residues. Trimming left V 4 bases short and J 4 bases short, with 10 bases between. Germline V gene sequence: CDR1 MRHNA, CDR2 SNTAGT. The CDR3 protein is CASSATGLTEAFF. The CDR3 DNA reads TGTGCCAGCAGTGCGACAGGACTCACTGAAGCTTTCTTT.

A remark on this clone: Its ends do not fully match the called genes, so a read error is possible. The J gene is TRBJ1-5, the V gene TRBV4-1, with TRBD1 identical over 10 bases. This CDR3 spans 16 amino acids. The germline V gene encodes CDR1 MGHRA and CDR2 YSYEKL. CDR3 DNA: TGTGCCAGCAGCTTTTCGACAGGGGGCTTAAAGGGGACCCAGCATTTT. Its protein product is CASSFSTGGLKGTQHF.

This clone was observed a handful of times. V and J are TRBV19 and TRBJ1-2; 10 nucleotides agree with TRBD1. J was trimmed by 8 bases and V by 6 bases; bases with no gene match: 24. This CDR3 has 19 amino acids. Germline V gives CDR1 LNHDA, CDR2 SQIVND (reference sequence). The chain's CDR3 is CASRLQTIVGTGALTGYTF. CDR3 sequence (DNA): TGTGCCAGTAGACTTCAAACCATAGTTGGGACAGGGGCTCTTACCGGCTACACCTTC.

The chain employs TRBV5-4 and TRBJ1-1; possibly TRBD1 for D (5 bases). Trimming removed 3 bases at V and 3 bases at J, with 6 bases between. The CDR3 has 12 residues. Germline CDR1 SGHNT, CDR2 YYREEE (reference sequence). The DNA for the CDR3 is TGTGCCAGCAGCTCGGGGGACACTGAAGCTTTCTTT. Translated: CASSSGDTEAFF.

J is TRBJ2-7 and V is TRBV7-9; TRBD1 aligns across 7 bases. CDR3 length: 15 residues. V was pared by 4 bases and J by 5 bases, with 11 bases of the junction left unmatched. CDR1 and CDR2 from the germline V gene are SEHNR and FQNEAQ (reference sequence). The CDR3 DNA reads TGTGCCAGCAGCTATGGTGGGACAGTCTACGACGAGCAGTACTTC. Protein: CASSYGGTVYDEQYF.

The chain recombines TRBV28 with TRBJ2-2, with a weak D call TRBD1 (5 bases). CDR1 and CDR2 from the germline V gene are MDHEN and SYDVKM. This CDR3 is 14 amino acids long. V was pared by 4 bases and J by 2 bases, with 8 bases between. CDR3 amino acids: CASSWGQNTGELFF. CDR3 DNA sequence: TGTGCCAGCAGTTGGGGCCAAAACACCGGGGAGCTGTTTTTT.

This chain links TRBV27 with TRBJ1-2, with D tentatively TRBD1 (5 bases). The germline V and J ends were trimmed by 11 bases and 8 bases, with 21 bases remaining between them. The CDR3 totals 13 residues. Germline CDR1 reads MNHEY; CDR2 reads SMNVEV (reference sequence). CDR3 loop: CAPRRGLACGYTF. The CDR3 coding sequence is TGTGCCCCTAGACGGGGGTTAGCTTGCGGCTACACCTTC.

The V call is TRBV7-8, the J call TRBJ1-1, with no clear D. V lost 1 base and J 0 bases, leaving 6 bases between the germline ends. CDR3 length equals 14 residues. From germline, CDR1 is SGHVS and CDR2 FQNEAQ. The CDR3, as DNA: TGTGCCAGCAGCTTAGATGCGGTGAACACTGAAGCTTTCTTT. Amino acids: CASSLDAVNTEAFF.

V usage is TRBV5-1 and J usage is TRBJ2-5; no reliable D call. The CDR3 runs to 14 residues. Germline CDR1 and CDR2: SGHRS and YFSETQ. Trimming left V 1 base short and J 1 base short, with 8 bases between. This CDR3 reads CASSLLPSQETQYF. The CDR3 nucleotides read TGCGCCAGCAGCTTGCTCCCCAGCCAAGAGACCCAGTACTTC.

The CDR3 is CASSPTGSNTGELFF. The CDR3 nucleotides are TGTGCCAGCAGCCCGACAGGGTCGAACACCGGGGAGCTGTTTTTT. The genes are TRBV7-7 and TRBJ2-2; 7 bases are a match to TRBD1. Per germline, CDR1 SSHAT and CDR2 FNYEAQ (reference sequence). The length of the CDR3 is 15 residues. V lost 5 bases, J lost 0 bases, and 3 bases stayed unmatched.